This is a list of T cell receptor beta chains from one sample in a study of blood T cell repertoires in COVID-19. Sequencing used immunoSEQ multiplex PCR; TCRdb keeps in-frame clones, though not all of them. Seen here are about 310,000 clones, almost 90% observed once, and the top ten hold roughly 2.9%. Material: peripheral blood. All receptors come from a woman younger than 45 with COVID-19, enrolled during active disease. Both conserved end residues are part of each CDR3. Each record gives: J gene, D gene, V gene, clone size, CDR3 DNA, CDR3 protein. D genes are given only for firm matches. Clone size appears in some rows only: once, few, many, or a class for an expanded clone.

>TRBJ1-2|-|TRBV30|once
TGTGCCTGGAGTGGGGAGACGGCTGGCTACACCTTC
CAWSGETAGYTF
>TRBJ1-6|-|TRBV5-1|-
TGCGCCAGCAGCACGTCGAGCTCCTATAATTCACCCCTCCACTTT
CASSTSSSYNSPLHF
>TRBJ2-2|-|TRBV18|-
TGTGCCAGCTCACCGGACACCAACACCGGGGAGCTGTTTTTT
CASSPDTNTGELFF
>TRBJ1-5|TRBD1|TRBV5-8|-
TGTGCCAGCAGCTTGAGGACAGGGAGCAATCAGCCCCAGCATTTT
CASSLRTGSNQPQHF
>TRBJ2-2|TRBD2|TRBV6-6|-
TGTGCCAGCAGGATGAGCGGGGTGAACACCGGGGAGCTGTTTTTT
CASRMSGVNTGELFF
>TRBJ2-7|TRBD2|TRBV18|-
TGTGCCAGCTCACCACTCATGGTAGCGGGAGTCTACGAGCAGTACTTC
CASSPLMVAGVYEQYF
>TRBJ2-6|TRBD1|TRBV19|-
TGTGCCAGTAGCACCGGGACAGCAACCTCTGGGGCCAACGTCCTGACTTTC
CASSTGTATSGANVLTF
>TRBJ2-7|TRBD2|TRBV5-1|-
TGCGCCAGCAGCCCAGCGGGACCCTCCTACGAGCAGTACTTC
CASSPAGPSYEQYF
>TRBJ1-1|TRBD1|TRBV28|-
TGTGCCAGCACAAGGACAGGGAAAGCTTTCTTT
CASTRTGKAFF
>TRBJ2-2|TRBD1|TRBV14|-
TGTGCCAGCAGTCAATCCTTTGGACAGGGGCCCGGGGAGCTGTTTTTT
CASSQSFGQGPGELFF
>TRBJ1-1|-|TRBV10-3|-
TGTGCCATCAGGGAAACAGGGAAAGCTTTCTTT
CAIRETGKAFF
>TRBJ1-6|-|TRBV6-4|-
TGTGCCAGCAGTGACGGCAGAGGGTCACCCCTCCACTTT
CASSDGRGSPLHF
>TRBJ2-1|TRBD2|TRBV3-1/TRBV3-2|-
TGTGCCAGCAGCCCTAGCGGATTAAATGAGCAGTTCTTC
CASSPSGLNEQFF
>TRBJ2-5|TRBD1|TRBV24-1|-
TGTGCCACCAGTGAACCGGACAGGGTCGGGGAGACCCAGTACTTC
CATSEPDRVGETQYF
>TRBJ2-1|-|TRBV5-1|-
TGCGCCAGCAGAATCACCGGCAATGAGCAGTTCTTC
CASRITGNEQFF
>TRBJ1-6|TRBD1|TRBV4-1|-
TGCGCCAGCAGCCAAGGGGGACAGGGTTATTCACCCCTCCACTTT
CASSQGGQGYSPLHF
>TRBJ2-7|-|TRBV5-1|-
TGCGCCAGCAGCTTAATCCCCGACAGCCGCTCCTACGAGCAGTACTTC
CASSLIPDSRSYEQYF
>TRBJ2-7|TRBD1|TRBV5-6|-
TGTGCCAGCAGCCGTTATGGATGGGACAGCGTCTACGAGCAGTACTTC
CASSRYGWDSVYEQYF
>TRBJ2-3|TRBD2|TRBV5-1|-
TGCGCCAGCAGCCTAGGGACTAGCGGACTCACAGATACGCAGTATTTT
CASSLGTSGLTDTQYF
>TRBJ1-2|TRBD1|TRBV5-1|-
TGCGCCAGCAGCGTAGGACAGGAACACTACACCTTC
CASSVGQEHYTF
>TRBJ2-1|TRBD2|TRBV27|-
TGTGCCAGCAGTTTTTTTGCTAGCGGAAACTACAATGAGCAGTTCTTC
CASSFFASGNYNEQFF
>TRBJ2-5|-|TRBV11-2|-
TGTGCCAGCAGCCCCCCTACGTACCAAGAGACCCAGTACTTC
CASSPPTYQETQYF
>TRBJ1-1|-|TRBV9|-
TGTGCCAGCAGCCCCTCGGGAAGGGCCCCGAACACTGAAGCTTTCTTT
CASSPSGRAPNTEAFF
>TRBJ2-6|TRBD2|TRBV19|-
TGTGCCAGTAGTACGTACGGGGGGTCTGGCTACTCTGGGGCCAACGTCCTGACTTTC
CASSTYGGSGYSGANVLTF
>TRBJ1-1|-|TRBV6-5|-
TGTGCCAGCAGTCGTGGAGGGAACACTGAAGCTTTCTTT
CASSRGGNTEAFF
>TRBJ1-4|TRBD1|TRBV30|-
TGTGCCTGGACTACGGACAGGTTGGGTGAAAAACTGTTTTTT
CAWTTDRLGEKLFF
>TRBJ1-5|TRBD1|TRBV15|-
TGTGCCACCAGCGGGGACAGGGCTCGGAGCAATCAGCCCCAGCATTTT
CATSGDRARSNQPQHF
>TRBJ2-3|TRBD1|TRBV24-1|-
TGTGCCACCAGCAAGGGGACAGACCGCACAGATACGCAGTATTTT
CATSKGTDRTDTQYF
>TRBJ1-1|-|TRBV2|-
TGTGCCAGCAATCCCCAGGGCATGAGCACTGAAGCTTTCTTT
CASNPQGMSTEAFF
>TRBJ1-1|-|TRBV21-1|-
TGTGCCAGCAGCTCACAGACAGGGAGCATCACTGAAGCTTTCTTT
CASSSQTGSITEAFF
>TRBJ2-7|TRBD1|TRBV28|-
TGTGCCAGCAGTTCCGACCTCGGGACAGACGAGCAGTACTTC
CASSSDLGTDEQYF
>TRBJ2-7|TRBD1|TRBV5-6|once
TGTGCCAGCAGCTTACAGGGGTCGGGCTACGAGCAGTACTTC
CASSLQGSGYEQYF
>TRBJ1-5|TRBD1|TRBV4-2|-
TGTGCCAGCAGCCAAGCAGGGACAGGGAATCAGCCCCAGCATTTT
CASSQAGTGNQPQHF
>TRBJ1-1|-|TRBV12-5|-
TGTGCTAGTGGTTCCCCGGGACTCACTGAAGCTTTCTTT
CASGSPGLTEAFF
>TRBJ1-2|-|TRBV3-1/TRBV3-2|-
TGTGCCAGCAGCCCATGGCAGGCGACCTTTGATAACTATGGCTACACCTTC
CASSPWQATFDNYGYTF
>TRBJ1-4|-|TRBV15|-
TGTGCCACCAGCAGAGGAGTCCCGGGACTGATTAATGAAAAACTGTTTTTT
CATSRGVPGLINEKLFF
>TRBJ1-2|TRBD1|TRBV28|-
TGTGCCAGCAGTTTTCAAAGACAGGGGGCTTCTGGCTACACCTTC
CASSFQRQGASGYTF
>TRBJ2-7|TRBD2|TRBV7-2|-
TGTGCCAGCAGCTTAGCGATGGTCCTAGCGGTCTACGAGCAGTACTTC
CASSLAMVLAVYEQYF
>TRBJ1-4|TRBD1|TRBV3-1/TRBV3-2|-
TGTGCCAGCAGCCCCCAGGGGGGCGCGGGTGAAAAACTGTTTTTT
CASSPQGGAGEKLFF
>TRBJ2-7|-|TRBV5-6|-
TGTGCCAGCAGCTCCGCGAGCTCCTACGAGCAGTACTTC
CASSSASSYEQYF
>TRBJ1-2|TRBD1|TRBV7-8|-
TGTGCCAGCAGCGTGGGACAGATTCTAAGAAGCTACACCTTC
CASSVGQILRSYTF
>TRBJ2-7|TRBD1|TRBV5-6|once
TGTGCCAGCAGCTTGGCCCGACAGGGCCCCTCCTACGAGCAGTACTTC
CASSLARQGPSYEQYF
>TRBJ1-3|-|TRBV25-1|-
TGTGCCAGCAGTCCGGGTACTGGAAACACCATATATTTT
CASSPGTGNTIYF
>TRBJ1-6|TRBD1|TRBV30|-
TGTGCCTGGAGCGTAGGGACAGGGGCTGGTTCACCCCTCCACTTT
CAWSVGTGAGSPLHF
>TRBJ2-3|-|TRBV19|-
TGTGCCAGTAGTATCGGGGTTTGGGCAGGGGTGATGACAGATACGCAGTATTTT
CASSIGVWAGVMTDTQYF
>TRBJ1-2|TRBD1|TRBV19|once
TGTGCCAGTAGTATCCTCGGACAGGGGGATGGTTATGGCTACACCTTC
CASSILGQGDGYGYTF
>TRBJ2-1|TRBD2|TRBV7-9|-
TGTGCCAGCAGCCCACAAACTAGCGGGATTACGAATGAGCAGTTCTTC
CASSPQTSGITNEQFF
>TRBJ2-2|TRBD2|TRBV5-1|-
TGCGCCAGCAGCTTCGGAGCGGGAGTTGCCGGGGAGCTGTTTTTT
CASSFGAGVAGELFF
>TRBJ2-5|TRBD2|TRBV19|-
TGTGCCAGTAGTATTAGGGGACTAGCGGGAGAAGGAGAGACCCAGTACTTC
CASSIRGLAGEGETQYF
>TRBJ2-3|-|TRBV5-1|-
TGCGCCAGCAGCAACAGACTAGGCACAGATACGCAGTATTTT
CASSNRLGTDTQYF
>TRBJ1-4|-|TRBV5-4|-
TGTGCCAGCAGCAGCGGGGCTGACCAAAAACTGTTTTTT
CASSSGADQKLFF
>TRBJ1-6|-|TRBV6-5|-
TGTGCCAGCAGAGGAGGACTCGGGAGAGTCTCACCCCTCCACTTT
CASRGGLGRVSPLHF
>TRBJ2-1|-|TRBV5-4|-
TGTGCCAGCAGCTGGACAACTGGAAACAATGAGCAGTTCTTC
CASSWTTGNNEQFF
>TRBJ2-5|-|TRBV6-6|-
TGTGCCAGCAGAAACGGGGGTAGGGAAGAGACCCAGTACTTC
CASRNGGREETQYF
>TRBJ2-1|-|TRBV30|few
TGTGCCTGGAACCGGGGCTACAATGAGCAGTTCTTC
CAWNRGYNEQFF